A single TCR beta chain is shown here with its context. What it recognizes is unknown. The junction does not match germline at one end; this may be a read error. This sample is part of a study of blood T cells in healthy people across ages. Study results and limitations: Among T cells, TCR beta diversity per million cells dropped roughly linearly as age rose. Possibly confounding the expanded clonotype changes was the fact that donor CMV status was unknown.

The second PCR ran roughly 7 to 11 cycles with a sample-barcoded 5' primer and J-beta primers. Every cDNA molecule carried a tag from a template-switch adaptor bearing 12 random nucleotides. TCRdb processed the 5' RACE reads anew with MiXCR; each CDR3 protein has one entry. Here the sample spans 1.5 million to 1.8 million distinct CDR3 sequences, under 55% being singletons. The CDR3 is 17 residues long. Germline CDR1 is KGHDR and CDR2 is SFDVKD. What was sequenced was blood. The chain couples TRBV24-1 to TRBJ2-1; perhaps D is TRBD1 or TRBD2 (5 bases each). This clonotype originated in a woman under 30 in good health. CDR3 DNA sequence: TGTGCCGCCAGTAATTCCTCGGGGCTAGCCACCTACAATGAGCAGTTCTTC. Amino acids: CAASNSSGLATYNEQFF.